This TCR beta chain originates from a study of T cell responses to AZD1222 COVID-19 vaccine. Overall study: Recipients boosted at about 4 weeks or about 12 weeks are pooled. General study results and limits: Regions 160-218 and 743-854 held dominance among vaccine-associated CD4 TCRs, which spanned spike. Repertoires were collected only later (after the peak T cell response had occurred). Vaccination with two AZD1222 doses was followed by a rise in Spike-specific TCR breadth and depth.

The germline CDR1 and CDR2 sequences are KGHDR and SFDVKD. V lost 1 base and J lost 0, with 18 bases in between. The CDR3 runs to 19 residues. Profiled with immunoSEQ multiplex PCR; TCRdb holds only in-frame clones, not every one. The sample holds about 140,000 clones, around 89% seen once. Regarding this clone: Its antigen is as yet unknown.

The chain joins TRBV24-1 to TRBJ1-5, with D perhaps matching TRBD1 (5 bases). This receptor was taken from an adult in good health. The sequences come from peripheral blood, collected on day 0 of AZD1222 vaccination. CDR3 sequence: CATSDFGWGGILSNQPQHF. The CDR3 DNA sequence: TGTGCCACCAGTGATTTTGGATGGGGGGGAATACTTAGCAATCAGCCCCAGCATTTT.